This TCR beta chain was captured by sequencing in a study of blood T cell repertoires in COVID-19. On the study more broadly: The cDNA or gDNA used as material had been derived from T cells, B-cell-depleted T cells, or PBMCs.

Either two negative PCRs, clearance, or symptom resolution qualified Cohort 3 donors as recovered. Trimming took 0 bases from V and 8 from J, leaving 17 bases between them. Germline V gene lookup returns CDR1 GTSNPN and CDR2 SVGIG (reference sequence). This CDR3 is built from 16 residues. Data came from immunoSEQ multiplex PCR; TCRdb stores just in-frame clones and leaves some out. Here the sample spans some 380,000 clones, 70% to 90% being singletons. V and J are TRBV30 and TRBJ1-6; D uncertain. The receptor was isolated from a man aged 25 to 45 who had recovered from COVID-19. Sequencing input: PBMCs or T cells enriched from blood (not recorded which). This CDR3 is CAWSVNHGSYHSPLHF. DNA of the CDR3: TGTGCCTGGAGTGTAAACCACGGGTCTTACCATTCACCCCTCCACTTT. Supplemented by reference TRBV30 and TRBJ1-6, the full variable domain reads SQTIHQWPATLVQPVGSPLSLECTVEGTSNPNLYWYRQAAGRGLQLLFYSVGIGQISSEVPQNLSASRPQDRQFILSSKKLLLSDSGFYLCAWSVNHGSYHSPLHFGNGTRLTVT.